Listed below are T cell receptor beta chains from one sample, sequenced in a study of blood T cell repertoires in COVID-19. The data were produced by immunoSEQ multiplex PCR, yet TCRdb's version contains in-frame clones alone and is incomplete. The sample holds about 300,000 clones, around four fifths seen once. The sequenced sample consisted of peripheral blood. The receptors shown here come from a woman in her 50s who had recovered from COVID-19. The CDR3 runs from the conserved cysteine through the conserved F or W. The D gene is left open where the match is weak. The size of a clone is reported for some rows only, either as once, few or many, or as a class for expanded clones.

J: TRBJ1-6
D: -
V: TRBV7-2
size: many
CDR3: CATNRMRNSPLHF
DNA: TGTGCCACCAACAGGATGCGGAATTCACCCCTCCACTTT

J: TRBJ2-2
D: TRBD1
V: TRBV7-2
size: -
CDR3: CASRETGGSGELFF
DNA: TGTGCCAGCAGGGAGACAGGGGGTAGCGGGGAGCTGTTTTTT

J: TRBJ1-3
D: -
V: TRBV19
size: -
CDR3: CASSIGTHGNTIYF
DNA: TGTGCCAGTAGTATCGGGACTCATGGAAACACCATATATTTT

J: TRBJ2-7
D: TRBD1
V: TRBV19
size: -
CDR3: CASSIRTGGDYEQYF
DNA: TGTGCCAGTAGTATCCGAACAGGGGGCGATTACGAGCAGTACTTC

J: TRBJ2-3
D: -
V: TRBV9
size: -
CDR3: CASSPGQFTDTQYF
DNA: TGTGCCAGCAGCCCAGGACAGTTCACAGATACGCAGTATTTT

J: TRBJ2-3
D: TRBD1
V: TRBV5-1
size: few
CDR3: CASSLGDRGEADTQYF
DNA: TGCGCCAGCAGCTTGGGAGACAGGGGTGAGGCAGATACGCAGTATTTT

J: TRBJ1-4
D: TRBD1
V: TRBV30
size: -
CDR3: CAWEQPGQGREKLFF
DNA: TGTGCCTGGGAACAGCCGGGACAGGGACGTGAAAAACTGTTTTTT

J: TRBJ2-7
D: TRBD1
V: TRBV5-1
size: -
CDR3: CASSLEGAPYEQYF
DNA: TGCGCCAGCAGCTTGGAGGGGGCCCCCTACGAGCAGTACTTC

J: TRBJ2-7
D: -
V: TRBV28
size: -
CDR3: CASSLWLGGYEQYF
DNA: TGTGCCAGCAGTTTATGGCTAGGGGGCTACGAGCAGTACTTC

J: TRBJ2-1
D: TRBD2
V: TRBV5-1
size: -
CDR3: CASSVIQGGSYNEQFF
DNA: TGCGCCAGCAGCGTGATCCAAGGCGGGAGCTACAATGAGCAGTTCTTC

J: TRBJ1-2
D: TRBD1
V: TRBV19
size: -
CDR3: CASRGQGAHGYTF
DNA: TGTGCCAGTAGGGGACAGGGGGCTCATGGCTACACCTTC

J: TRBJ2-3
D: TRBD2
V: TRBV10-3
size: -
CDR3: CATRTSGSTDTQYF
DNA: TGTGCCACGAGGACTAGCGGTAGCACAGATACGCAGTATTTT

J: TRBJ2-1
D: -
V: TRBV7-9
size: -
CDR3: CASSPDMLVQFF
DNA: TGTGCCAGCAGCCCGGACATGTTAGTGCAGTTCTTC

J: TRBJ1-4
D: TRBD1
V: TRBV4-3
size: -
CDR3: CASSQGSSGTANEKLFF
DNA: TGCGCCAGCAGCCAAGGTTCTTCGGGGACAGCGAATGAAAAACTGTTTTTT

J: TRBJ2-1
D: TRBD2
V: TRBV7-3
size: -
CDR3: CASSQSGTSFNEQFF
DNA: TGTGCCAGCAGCCAATCCGGGACTAGCTTTAATGAGCAGTTCTTC

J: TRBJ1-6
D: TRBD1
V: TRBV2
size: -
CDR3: CASATGTVGSPLHF
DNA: TGTGCCAGCGCGACCGGGACAGTGGGATCACCCCTCCACTTT

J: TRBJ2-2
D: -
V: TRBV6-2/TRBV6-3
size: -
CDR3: CASSSITYYTGELFF
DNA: TGTGCCAGCAGTTCCATTACTTATTACACCGGGGAGCTGTTTTTT

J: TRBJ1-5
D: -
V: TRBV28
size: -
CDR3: CASSLSPLGDQPQHF
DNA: TGTGCCAGCAGTTTGTCCCCCCTGGGCGATCAGCCCCAGCATTTT

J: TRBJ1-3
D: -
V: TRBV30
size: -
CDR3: CAWRLGGVGNTIYF
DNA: TGTGCCTGGAGGTTAGGGGGTGTTGGAAACACCATATATTTT

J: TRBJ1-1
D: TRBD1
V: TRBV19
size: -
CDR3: CASSIGTVVNTEAFF
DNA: TGTGCCAGTAGTATTGGGACAGTGGTGAACACTGAAGCTTTCTTT